The T cell receptor beta chain described here comes from a study of beta chain features in type 1 diabetes. CD4+ naive, central memory, regulatory and stem cell-like memory cells were sorted via CD45RO/CCR7/CD25/CD127/CD95/CD27. Reverse transcribing all isolated RNA meant expressed TCRB transcripts were sequenced. The table came from immunoSEQ multiplex PCR; TCRdb's copy has only in-frame clones and leaves some out. The sample lists around 500,000 clones; about an eighth were seen once. This clone was observed a handful of times. Trimming took 5 bases from V and 0 from J; bases not matched to a gene: 2. The CDR3 contains 14 residues. The germline V gene encodes CDR1 SGHTA and CDR2 FQGTGA.

Sequenced material: naive CD4+ T cells from blood. The J gene is TRBJ2-5, the V gene TRBV7-3; 8 bases agree with TRBD1. This TCR was recovered from a woman younger than 30 in good health. This CDR3 is CASSRTGNQETQYF. The DNA of the CDR3 is TGTGCCAGCAGCCGGACAGGGAACCAAGAGACCCAGTACTTC.